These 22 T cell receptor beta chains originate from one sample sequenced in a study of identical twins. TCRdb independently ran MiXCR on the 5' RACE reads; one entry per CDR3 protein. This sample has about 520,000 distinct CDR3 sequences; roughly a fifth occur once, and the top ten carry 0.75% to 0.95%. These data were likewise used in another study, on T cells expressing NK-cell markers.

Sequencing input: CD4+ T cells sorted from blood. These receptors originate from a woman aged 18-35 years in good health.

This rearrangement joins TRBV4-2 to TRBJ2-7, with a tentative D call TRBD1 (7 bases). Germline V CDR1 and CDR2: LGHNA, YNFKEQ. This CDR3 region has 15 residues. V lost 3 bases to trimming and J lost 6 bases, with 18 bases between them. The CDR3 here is CASSHPQGGVGEQYF. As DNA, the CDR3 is TGTGCCAGCAGCCACCCCCAGGGGGGAGTAGGCGAGCAGTACTTC.

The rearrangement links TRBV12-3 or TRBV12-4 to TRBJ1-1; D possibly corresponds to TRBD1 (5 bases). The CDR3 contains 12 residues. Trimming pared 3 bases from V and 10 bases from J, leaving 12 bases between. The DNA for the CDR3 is TGTGCCAGCAGTTTTAGGGGTTGGGGAGCTTTCTTT. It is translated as CASSFRGWGAFF.

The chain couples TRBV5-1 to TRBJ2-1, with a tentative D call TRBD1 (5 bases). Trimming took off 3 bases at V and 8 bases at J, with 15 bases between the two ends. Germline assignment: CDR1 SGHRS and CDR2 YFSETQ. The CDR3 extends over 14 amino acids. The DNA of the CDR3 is TGCGCCAGCAGCTGGTCGACAGCCAGGGATGAGCAGTTCTTC. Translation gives CASSWSTARDEQFF.

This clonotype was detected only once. The CDR3 sequence: CASSEWRGVAYEQYF. The CDR3 DNA follows: TGTGCCAGCAGTGAATGGCGGGGAGTCGCCTACGAGCAGTACTTC. The chain couples TRBV25-1 to TRBJ2-7; D is perhaps TRBD2 (6 bases). V lost 1 base and J lost 2, with 12 bases in between. This CDR3 contains 15 residues. Germline-derived CDR1 and CDR2 are MGHDK and SYGVNS.

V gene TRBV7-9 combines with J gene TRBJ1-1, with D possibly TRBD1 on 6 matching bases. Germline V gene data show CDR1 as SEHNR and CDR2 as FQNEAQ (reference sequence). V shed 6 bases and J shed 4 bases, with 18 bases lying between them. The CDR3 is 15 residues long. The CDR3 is CASSLTGRWSTEAFF. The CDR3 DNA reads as TGTGCCAGCAGTTTGACAGGACGGTGGAGCACTGAAGCTTTCTTT.

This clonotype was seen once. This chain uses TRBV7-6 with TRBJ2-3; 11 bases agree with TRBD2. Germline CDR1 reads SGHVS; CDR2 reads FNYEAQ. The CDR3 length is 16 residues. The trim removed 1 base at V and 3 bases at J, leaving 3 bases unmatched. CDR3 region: CASSLVSGRATDTQYF. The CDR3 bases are TGTGCCAGCAGCTTAGTTAGCGGGAGGGCAACAGATACGCAGTATTTT.

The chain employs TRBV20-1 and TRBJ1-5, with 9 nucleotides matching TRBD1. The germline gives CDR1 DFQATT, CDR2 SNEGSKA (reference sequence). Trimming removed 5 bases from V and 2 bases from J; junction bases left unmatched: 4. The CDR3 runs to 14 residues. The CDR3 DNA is TGCAGTGCTGGGACAGGGCTGCGCAATCAGCCCCAGCATTTT. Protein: CSAGTGLRNQPQHF.

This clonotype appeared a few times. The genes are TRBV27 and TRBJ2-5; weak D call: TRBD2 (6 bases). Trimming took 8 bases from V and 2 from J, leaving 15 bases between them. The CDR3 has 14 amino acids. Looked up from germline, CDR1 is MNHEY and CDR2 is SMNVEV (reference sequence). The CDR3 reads CASAADRGQETQYF. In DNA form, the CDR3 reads TGTGCCAGCGCGGCGGATCGGGGGCAAGAGACCCAGTACTTC.

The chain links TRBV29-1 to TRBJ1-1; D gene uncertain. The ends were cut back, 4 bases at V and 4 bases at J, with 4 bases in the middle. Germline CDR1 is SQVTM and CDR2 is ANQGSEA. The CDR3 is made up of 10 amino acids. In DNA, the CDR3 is TGCAGCGTTGTGCGCACTGAAGCTTTCTTT. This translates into CSVVRTEAFF.

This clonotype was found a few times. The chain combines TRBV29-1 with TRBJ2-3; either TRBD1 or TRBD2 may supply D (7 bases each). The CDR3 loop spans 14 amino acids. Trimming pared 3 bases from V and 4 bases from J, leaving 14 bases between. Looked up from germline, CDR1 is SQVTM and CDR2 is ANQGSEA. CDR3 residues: CSVDAGGGADTQYF. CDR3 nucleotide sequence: TGCAGCGTTGATGCAGGGGGAGGGGCAGATACGCAGTATTTT.

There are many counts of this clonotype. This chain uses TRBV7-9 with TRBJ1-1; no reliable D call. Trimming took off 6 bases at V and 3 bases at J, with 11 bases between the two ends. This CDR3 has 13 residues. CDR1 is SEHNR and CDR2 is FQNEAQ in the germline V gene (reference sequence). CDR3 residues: CASSQGGDTEAFF. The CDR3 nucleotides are TGTGCCAGCAGTCAAGGCGGTGACACTGAAGCTTTCTTT.

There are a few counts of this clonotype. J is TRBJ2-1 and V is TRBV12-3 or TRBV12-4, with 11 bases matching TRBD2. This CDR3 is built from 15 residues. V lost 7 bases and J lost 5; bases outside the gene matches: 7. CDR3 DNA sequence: TGTGCCAGCAACAAGGGACTAGCGGCTAACAATGAGCAGTTCTTC. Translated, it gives CASNKGLAANNEQFF.

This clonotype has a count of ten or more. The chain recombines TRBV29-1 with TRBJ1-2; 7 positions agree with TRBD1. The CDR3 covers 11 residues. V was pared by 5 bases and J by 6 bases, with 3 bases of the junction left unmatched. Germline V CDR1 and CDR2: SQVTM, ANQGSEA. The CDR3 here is CSVPTGNGYTF. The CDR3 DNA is TGCAGCGTTCCGACAGGGAATGGCTACACCTTC.

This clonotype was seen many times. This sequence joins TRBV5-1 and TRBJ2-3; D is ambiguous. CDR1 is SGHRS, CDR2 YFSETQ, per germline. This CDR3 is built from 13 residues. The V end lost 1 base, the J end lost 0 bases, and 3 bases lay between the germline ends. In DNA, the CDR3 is TGCGCCAGCAGCTTGTTTAGCACAGATACGCAGTATTTT. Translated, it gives CASSLFSTDTQYF.

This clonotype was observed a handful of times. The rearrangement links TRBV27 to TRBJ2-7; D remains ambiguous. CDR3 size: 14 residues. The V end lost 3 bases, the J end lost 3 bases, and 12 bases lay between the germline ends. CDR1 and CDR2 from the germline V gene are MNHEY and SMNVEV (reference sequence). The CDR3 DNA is TGTGCCAGCAGTTTGGACGGTCTGCGCTACGAGCAGTACTTC. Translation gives CASSLDGLRYEQYF.

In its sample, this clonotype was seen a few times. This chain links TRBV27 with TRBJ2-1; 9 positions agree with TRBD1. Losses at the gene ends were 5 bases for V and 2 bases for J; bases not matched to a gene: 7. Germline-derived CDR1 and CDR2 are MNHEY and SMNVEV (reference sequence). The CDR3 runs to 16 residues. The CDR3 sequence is CASSGPGQGAYNEQFF. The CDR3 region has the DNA TGTGCCAGCAGTGGACCGGGACAGGGAGCCTACAATGAGCAGTTCTTC.

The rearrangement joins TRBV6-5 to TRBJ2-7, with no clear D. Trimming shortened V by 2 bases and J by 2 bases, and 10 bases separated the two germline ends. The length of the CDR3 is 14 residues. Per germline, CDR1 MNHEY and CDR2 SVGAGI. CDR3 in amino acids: CASSYALVPYEQYF. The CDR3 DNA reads TGTGCCAGCAGTTACGCTCTAGTGCCCTACGAGCAGTACTTC.

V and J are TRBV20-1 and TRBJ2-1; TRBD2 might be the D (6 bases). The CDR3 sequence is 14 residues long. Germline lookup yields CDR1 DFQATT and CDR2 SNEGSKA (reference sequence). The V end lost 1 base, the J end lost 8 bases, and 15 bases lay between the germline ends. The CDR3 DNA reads TGCAGTGCTAGAGCGGGACTTGCAGGGCATGAGCAGTTCTTC. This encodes CSARAGLAGHEQFF.

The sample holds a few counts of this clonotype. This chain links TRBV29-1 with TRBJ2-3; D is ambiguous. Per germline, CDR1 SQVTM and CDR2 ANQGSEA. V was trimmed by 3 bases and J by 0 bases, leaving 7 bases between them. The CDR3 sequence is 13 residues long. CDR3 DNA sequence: TGCAGCGTTGACCTCCAGAGCACAGATACGCAGTATTTT. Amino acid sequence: CSVDLQSTDTQYF.

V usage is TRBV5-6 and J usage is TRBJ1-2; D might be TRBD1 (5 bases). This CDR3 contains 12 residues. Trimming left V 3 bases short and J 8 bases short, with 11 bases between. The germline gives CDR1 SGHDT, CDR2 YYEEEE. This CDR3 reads CASSWGDRGYTF. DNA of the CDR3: TGTGCCAGCAGCTGGGGGGACCGCGGCTACACCTTC.

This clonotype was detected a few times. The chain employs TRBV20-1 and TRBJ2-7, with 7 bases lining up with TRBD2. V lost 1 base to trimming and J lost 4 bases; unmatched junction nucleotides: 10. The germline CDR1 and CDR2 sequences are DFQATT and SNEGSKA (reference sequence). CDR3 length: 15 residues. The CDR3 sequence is CSARGLSASGYEQYF. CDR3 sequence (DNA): TGCAGTGCTAGAGGTTTATCGGCTAGCGGTTACGAGCAGTACTTC.

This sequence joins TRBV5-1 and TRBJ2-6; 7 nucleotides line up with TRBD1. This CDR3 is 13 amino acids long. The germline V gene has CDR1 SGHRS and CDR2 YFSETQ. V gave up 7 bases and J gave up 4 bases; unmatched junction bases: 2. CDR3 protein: CASQGDGANVLTF. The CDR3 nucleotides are TGCGCCAGCCAGGGGGACGGGGCCAACGTCCTGACTTTC.